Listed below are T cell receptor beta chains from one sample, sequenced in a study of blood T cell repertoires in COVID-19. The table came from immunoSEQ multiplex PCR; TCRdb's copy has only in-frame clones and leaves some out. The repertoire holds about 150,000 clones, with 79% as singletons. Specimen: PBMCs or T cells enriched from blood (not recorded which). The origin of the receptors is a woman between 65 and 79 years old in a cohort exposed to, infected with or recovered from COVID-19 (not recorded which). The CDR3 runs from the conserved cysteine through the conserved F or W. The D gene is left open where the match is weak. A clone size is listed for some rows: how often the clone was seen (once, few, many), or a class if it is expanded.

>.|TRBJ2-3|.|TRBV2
CASTTGSTDTQYF
TGTGCCAGCACCACAGGGAGCACAGATACGCAGTATTTT
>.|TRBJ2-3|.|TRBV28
CASSSRRGADTQYF
TGTGCCAGCAGCTCCAGGAGGGGCGCAGATACGCAGTATTTT
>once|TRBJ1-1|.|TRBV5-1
CASSWAGTPTEAFF
TGCGCCAGCAGCTGGGCAGGCACCCCCACTGAAGCTTTCTTT
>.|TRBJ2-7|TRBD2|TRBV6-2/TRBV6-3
CASSYSRASGSEQYF
TGTGCCAGCAGTTACTCAAGGGCTAGCGGGAGCGAGCAGTACTTC
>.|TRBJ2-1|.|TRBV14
CASSPIDWPIPNEQFF
TGTGCCAGCAGCCCAATCGATTGGCCGATCCCCAATGAGCAGTTCTTC
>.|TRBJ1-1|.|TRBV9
CASSAGLAHEAFF
TGTGCCAGCAGCGCCGGACTGGCCCATGAAGCTTTCTTT
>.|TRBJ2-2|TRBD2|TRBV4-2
CASSQLAGGDTGELFF
TGTGCCAGCAGCCAGCTAGCGGGAGGAGACACCGGGGAGCTGTTTTTT
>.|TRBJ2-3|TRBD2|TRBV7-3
CASSVIAGQGDTQYF
TGTGCCAGCAGCGTAATAGCGGGGCAGGGGGATACGCAGTATTTT
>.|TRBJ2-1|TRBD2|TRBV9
CASSASGWGGSYNEQFF
TGTGCCAGCAGCGCTAGCGGGTGGGGGGGGTCCTACAATGAGCAGTTCTTC
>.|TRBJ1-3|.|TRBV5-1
CASSAASSGNTIYF
TGCGCCAGCAGCGCTGCGAGCTCTGGAAACACCATATATTTT
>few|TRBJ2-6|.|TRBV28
CASSPLAASGANVLTF
TGTGCCAGCAGCCCGCTAGCAGCGTCTGGGGCCAACGTCCTGACTTTC
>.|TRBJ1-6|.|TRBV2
CASSSRAFNSPLHF
TGTGCCAGCAGTTCCAGGGCCTTCAATTCACCCCTCCACTTT
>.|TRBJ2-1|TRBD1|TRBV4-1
CASSRGQGVDNEQFF
TGCGCCAGCAGCCGAGGACAGGGGGTGGACAATGAGCAGTTCTTC
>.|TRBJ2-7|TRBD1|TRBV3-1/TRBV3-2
CASSPSGTGSYEQYF
TGTGCCAGCAGCCCCTCCGGGACAGGCTCCTACGAGCAGTACTTC
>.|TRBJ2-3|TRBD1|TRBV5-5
CASSPGTGGWWVDTQYF
TGTGCCAGCAGCCCAGGGACAGGGGGCTGGTGGGTAGATACGCAGTATTTT
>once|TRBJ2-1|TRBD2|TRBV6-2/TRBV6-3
CASSAPRREGRNEQFF
TGTGCCAGCAGTGCCCCTCGGCGGGAGGGCCGCAATGAGCAGTTCTTC
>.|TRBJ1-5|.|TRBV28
CASSLVGRGTNQPQHF
TGTGCCAGCAGTTTAGTAGGGAGGGGGACTAATCAGCCCCAGCATTTT
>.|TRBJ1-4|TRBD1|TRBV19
CASSGTGTATNEKLFF
TGTGCCAGTAGCGGGACAGGGACAGCAACTAATGAAAAACTGTTTTTT
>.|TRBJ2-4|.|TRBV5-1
CASSLGVAKNIQYF
TGCGCCAGCAGCTTGGGAGTAGCCAAAAACATTCAGTACTTC
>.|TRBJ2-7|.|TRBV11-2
CASSLDQTRSYEQYF
TGTGCCAGCAGCTTAGACCAGACAAGGTCCTACGAGCAGTACTTC
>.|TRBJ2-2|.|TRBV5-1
CASSLLGDTNTGELFF
TGCGCCAGCAGCTTGTTGGGGGACACTAACACCGGGGAGCTGTTTTTT
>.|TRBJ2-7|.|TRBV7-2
CASSLGGGSYEQYF
TGTGCCAGCAGCTTAGGAGGCGGATCCTACGAGCAGTACTTC
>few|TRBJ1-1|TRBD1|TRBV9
CASSRGQALDTEAFF
TGTGCCAGCAGCAGAGGACAGGCCTTAGACACTGAAGCTTTCTTT
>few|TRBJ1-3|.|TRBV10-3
CAISEGQSSGNTIYF
TGTGCCATCAGTGAGGGACAGAGCTCTGGAAACACCATATATTTT
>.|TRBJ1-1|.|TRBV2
CASTGGAATEAFF
TGTGCCAGCACCGGGGGAGCGGCCACTGAAGCTTTCTTT
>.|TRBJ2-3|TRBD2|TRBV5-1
CASSFSGGRSDTQYF
TGCGCCAGCAGCTTTAGCGGGGGCCGCTCAGATACGCAGTATTTT